This TCR beta chain was recorded in a study of CD8 T cells in Susac syndrome. Reverse transcription of roughly 0.5 to 1 ug RNA was performed with random hexamers. TCRdb re-derived calls from the immunoSEQ multiplex PCR reads in MiXCR, one entry per CDR3 protein. The repertoire includes 200,000 to 300,000 distinct CDR3 sequences, 93% of them detected once, and approximately 0.072% sits in the top ten. The CDR3 length is 15 residues. CDR1 is LNHDA, CDR2 SQIVND, per germline (reference sequence). V shed 5 bases and J 1 base; nucleotides not matched to a gene: 5. Sequencing was performed on CD4+ T cells from PBMCs. The sequence derives from a human donor with multiple sclerosis. The chain couples TRBV19 to TRBJ2-1; 7 bases map to TRBD1. CDR3: CASSVPGQSYNEQFF. In nucleotides, the CDR3 is TGTGCCAGTAGTGTCCCGGGACAGTCCTACAATGAGCAGTTCTTC.